This TCR beta chain emerged from a study of blood T cell repertoires in COVID-19. The repertoire was sequenced with immunoSEQ multiplex PCR; TCRdb's copy has only in-frame clones and lacks some. This table holds about 270,000 clones, around 90% found once. This CDR3 has 12 residues. The V end was cut by 1 base, the J end by 5 bases, with 6 bases between. Germline V gene lookup returns CDR1 LNHNV and CDR2 YYDKDF (reference sequence). The rearrangement uses TRBV15 and TRBJ2-7; D call uncertain. The clonotype comes from a man in his forties who had been exposed to COVID-19. Sample: PBMCs or T cells enriched from blood (not recorded which). DNA of the CDR3: TGTGCCACCAGCAGAGCCCGGGACGAGCAGTACTTC. This codes for CATSRARDEQYF.